The 19 T cell receptor beta chains in this list originate from one sample, sequenced in a study of blood T cell repertoires in COVID-19. Repertoires were generated with immunoSEQ multiplex PCR, while TCRdb's copy carries only in-frame clones and drops some. The sample holds about 150,000 clones, 78% seen once. Material for sequencing was peripheral blood. The receptors originated from a man between 60 and 70 years old who had recovered from COVID-19.

CDR3 DNA sequence: TGTGCCAGCAGTGGGTTCCCCCGGCGTCAGGGGGTAAGGGTGAACACTGAAGCTTTCTTT. Its protein is CASSGFPRRQGVRVNTEAFF. The rearrangement links TRBV6-1 to TRBJ1-1, with 7 bases matching TRBD1. This CDR3 region has 20 residues. Germline loops: CDR1 MNHNS, CDR2 SASEGT. V dropped 4 bases and J dropped 0; count of bases not matched to a gene: 20.

Comment on this clone: Sequence at one end of the junction differs from germline and may be a read error. V gene TRBV6-5 combines with J gene TRBJ2-2; 7 bases are a match to TRBD1. This CDR3 contains 14 residues. Per germline, CDR1 MNHEY and CDR2 SVGAGI. For the CDR3, the DNA is TGTGCCAGCACCCCCGACAGGGTCACCTGGGAGCTGTTTTTT. As protein: CASTPDRVTWELFF.

This sequence joins TRBV28 and TRBJ2-2; perhaps TRBD2 as D (6 bases). V was clipped by 5 bases and J by 2 bases, with 24 bases between them. Germline loops: CDR1 MDHEN, CDR2 SYDVKM. The CDR3 length is 19 residues. The DNA for the CDR3 is TGTGCCAGCAGTGGGACTTCGGTCTATCGGATTTTTAACACCGGGGAGCTGTTTTTT. Protein sequence: CASSGTSVYRIFNTGELFF.

This clone was counted between two and nine times. V and J are TRBV7-3 and TRBJ2-3; D is ambiguous. CDR1 and CDR2 (germline): SGHTA, FQGTGA. CDR3 length: 15 residues. V gave up 3 bases and J gave up 0 bases, with 10 bases separating them. The CDR3 here is CASSFVPTSTDTQYF. The CDR3 DNA reads as TGTGCCAGCAGCTTTGTCCCGACTAGCACAGATACGCAGTATTTT. The whole variable domain, remainder taken from reference TRBV7-3 and TRBJ2-3, is GAGVSQTPSNKVTEKGKYVELRCDPISGHTALYWYRQSLGQGPEFLIYFQGTGAADDSGLPNDRFFAVRPEGSVSTLKIQRTERGDSAVYLCASSFVPTSTDTQYFGPGTRLTVL.

The V call is TRBV28, the J call TRBJ1-1; TRBD1 aligns across 8 bases. Germline V gives CDR1 MDHEN, CDR2 SYDVKM. The CDR3 has 16 amino acids. J gave up 10 bases and V 2 bases, and 15 bases lay outside the gene matches. DNA for the CDR3: TGTGCCAGCAGTTTAGGTGCCGGGACAGGATCGTTGGGAGCTTTCTTT. The encoded protein is CASSLGAGTGSLGAFF.

On this clone: This specimen includes other DNA sequences encoding the same CDR3. V and J are TRBV5-1 and TRBJ2-1, with 7 positions matching TRBD1. This CDR3 is built from 14 residues. Germline CDR1 reads SGHRS; CDR2 reads YFSETQ. The V and J ends lost 0 bases and 4 bases, in that order; junction bases with no gene match: 1. The CDR3 here is CASSLAGQYNEQFF. Written as DNA, the CDR3 is TGCGCCAGCAGCTTGGCGGGACAGTACAATGAGCAGTTCTTC.

This chain links TRBV30 with TRBJ1-4; TRBD1 agrees at 9 bases. The junction had 15 bases not matched to a gene; V was cut back by 3 bases and J by 7 bases. CDR3 length: 17 residues. Germline V gene data show CDR1 as GTSNPN and CDR2 as SVGIG (reference sequence). In DNA, the CDR3 is TGTGCCTGGAGCCCCCAGGGCCGGGACAGGGTAGGTGAAAAACTGTTTTTT. Residues: CAWSPQGRDRVGEKLFF. Full variable domain (remainder filled in from reference TRBV30 and TRBJ1-4): SQTIHQWPATLVQPVGSPLSLECTVEGTSNPNLYWYRQAAGRGLQLLFYSVGIGQISSEVPQNLSASRPQDRQFILSSKKLLLSDSGFYLCAWSPQGRDRVGEKLFFGSGTQLSVL.

This clone showed up just once. The chain employs TRBV7-8 and TRBJ1-3, with D maybe TRBD1 (6 bases). Between the trimmed V and J ends, which lost 0 bases and 4 bases, there was a span of 7 bases. Germline assignment: CDR1 SGHVS and CDR2 FQNEAQ. The CDR3 contains 14 residues. CDR3 in DNA: TGTGCCAGCAGCTTAGCGGGGGCCGGAAACACCATATATTTT. Its translation is CASSLAGAGNTIYF.

J is TRBJ1-6 and V is TRBV5-1; D perhaps matches TRBD1 (6 bases). The CDR3 sequence is 14 residues long. Trimming left V 2 bases short and J 8 bases short, with 11 bases between. In germline, CDR1 is SGHRS, CDR2 YFSETQ. CDR3 bases: TGCGCCAGCAGCTTCGGACAGAACGATTCACCCCTCCACTTT. Protein product: CASSFGQNDSPLHF.

The rearrangement uses TRBV18 and TRBJ2-1, with 10 nucleotides matching TRBD2. V gave up 5 bases and J gave up 0 bases; unmatched junction bases: 1. Germline V CDR1 and CDR2: KGHSH, LQKENI. The CDR3 totals 15 residues. The CDR3 protein is CASSVAGGSYNEQFF. CDR3 bases: TGTGCCAGCTCAGTAGCGGGGGGCTCCTACAATGAGCAGTTCTTC.

The chain employs TRBV11-2 and TRBJ2-7; 9 nucleotides agree with TRBD2. V trimming: 5 bases; J trimming: 4 bases; junction bases outside the gene matches: 9. This CDR3 comprises 15 residues. Germline V gene data show CDR1 as SGHAT and CDR2 as FQNNGV. In nucleotides, the CDR3 is TGTGCCAGCAGCCTCGGGGCGGGAGGGGAATACGAGCAGTACTTC. Residues: CASSLGAGGEYEQYF.

J is TRBJ2-1 and V is TRBV4-3, with D possibly TRBD1 on 5 matching bases. The V gene lost 1 base and the J gene lost 2 bases, with 9 bases spanning the gap. CDR3 length equals 15 residues. Germline CDR1 is LGHNA and CDR2 is YSLEER. CDR3 region: CASSQAGLTYNEQFF. For the CDR3, the DNA is TGCGCCAGCAGCCAAGCAGGGCTCACCTACAATGAGCAGTTCTTC.

This clone was observed once. The chain recombines TRBV2 with TRBJ1-1; 11 bases are a match to TRBD1. Trimming took 3 bases from V and 1 from J; bases not matched to a gene: 13. Germline CDR1 and CDR2: SNHLY and FYNNEI. This CDR3 has 19 amino acids. Here the CDR3 DNA reads TGTGCCAGCAGTGATGGTTCTTGGGGGGACAGGGGGAAGAACACTGAAGCTTTCTTT. As protein: CASSDGSWGDRGKNTEAFF.

The chain couples TRBV9 to TRBJ2-3, with TRBD2 identical over 13 bases. The length of the CDR3 is 16 residues. The junction had 9 bases not matched to a gene; V was cut back by 4 bases and J by 7 bases. CDR1 and CDR2 from the germline V gene are SGDLS and YYNGEE. DNA for the CDR3: TGTGCCAGCAGCCCCGAGGGACTAGCGGGAATAAATACGCAGTATTTT. Translation: CASSPEGLAGINTQYF.

This chain links TRBV14 with TRBJ2-1; a weak D match, TRBD1 (6 bases). With 4 bases removed from V and 7 bases from J, the gap between germline ends came to 23 bases. This CDR3 is built from 17 residues. Germline values: CDR1 SGHDN, CDR2 FVKESK. The CDR3 nucleotides read TGTGCCAGCAGCCCGCACTTAGGGACACGCACCAAAAATGAGCAGTTCTTC. It is translated as CASSPHLGTRTKNEQFF.

The chain carries TRBV7-9 and TRBJ1-1; D is unclear. Trimming pared 2 bases from V and 1 base from J, leaving 14 bases between. From germline, CDR1 is SEHNR and CDR2 FQNEAQ (reference sequence). The CDR3 length is 16 residues. The CDR3 sequence is CASSLPGKGGNTEAFF. CDR3 nucleotides: TGTGCCAGCAGCTTACCGGGGAAGGGTGGGAACACTGAAGCTTTCTTT.

This clone showed up just a few times. The V gene is TRBV18, the J gene TRBJ2-2, with no clear D. Between the trimmed V and J ends, which lost 3 bases and 1 base, there was a span of 15 bases. Germline V CDR1 and CDR2: KGHSH, LQKENI. The CDR3 length is 17 residues. This chain's CDR3 is CASSPRGAALNTGELFF. CDR3 nucleotide sequence: TGTGCCAGCTCACCCCGCGGCGCGGCCCTGAACACCGGGGAGCTGTTTTTT.

The V call is TRBV3-1 (or the pseudogene TRBV3-2), the J call TRBJ2-3; no reliable D call. The CDR3 loop spans 15 amino acids. CDR1 and CDR2 (germline): LGHDT, YNNKEL (reference sequence). Trimming took off 2 bases at V and 0 bases at J, with 9 bases between the two ends. The CDR3 is CASSQTGPSTDTQYF. CDR3 coding DNA: TGTGCCAGCAGCCAAACGGGTCCGAGCACAGATACGCAGTATTTT.

The chain combines TRBV9 with TRBJ2-2; 8 bases map to TRBD2. The CDR3 has 16 amino acids. The trim removed 4 bases at V and 6 bases at J, leaving 11 bases unmatched. CDR1 is SGDLS, CDR2 YYNGEE, per germline. The CDR3 here is CASSLPGGGSPGELFF. Written as DNA, the CDR3 is TGTGCCAGCAGCCTCCCGGGCGGGGGGTCTCCCGGGGAGCTGTTTTTT.